One sample yielded the 2 T cell receptor beta chains listed below, sequenced in a study of CD8 T cells in ankylosing spondylitis. General study results and limits: Apparently characteristic of ankylosing spondylitis blood was a TCR beta motif (eight highly homologous variants).

No antigen is known for these receptors. TCRdb itself ran the 5' RACE reads through MiXCR, one entry per CDR3 protein. The table lists 200,000 to 250,000 distinct CDR3 sequences, about 7% of them singletons. The sequenced sample consisted of blood, either unsorted or a sorted T cell fraction (not recorded which). These receptor sequences come from a male donor with ankylosing spondylitis.

The rearrangement uses TRBV20-1 and TRBJ2-7; no clear D. V lost 5 bases and J lost 3, with 8 bases in between. There are 11 residues in the CDR3. Germline CDR1 DFQATT, CDR2 SNEGSKA (reference sequence). Here the CDR3 reads CSAPFYYEQYF. The CDR3 region has the DNA TGCAGTGCTCCTTTCTACTACGAGCAGTACTTC.

This clonotype was counted between two and nine times. The chain uses TRBV5-6 and TRBJ2-2; no firm D call. The V end was cut by 3 bases, the J end by 6 bases, with 9 bases between. The CDR3 is made up of 13 amino acids. Germline lookup yields CDR1 SGHDT and CDR2 YYEEEE. The chain's CDR3 is CASSWRGSGELFF. The CDR3 DNA follows: TGTGCCAGCAGCTGGAGAGGATCCGGGGAGCTGTTTTTT.